The 17 T cell receptor beta chains given below trace back to one sample, sequenced in a study of shared clonotypes between healthy human individuals (dated by TCRdb to 2018 to 2020). To prepare the library, the immunoSEQ multiplex PCR assay was applied. Drawn from immuneACCESS, this table holds only the in-frame rearrangements with V and J called that TCRdb kept. Clones are partly lost; checked studies trace under half to an unresolved V gene and leave the rest unexplained. This sample comprises 2,500,000 or so clones, around nine tenths of them detected only once. Clones ranked in the top ten supply over 0.12% of the sample. Sequenced: naive CD4+ T cells sorted from blood. The cell subset or site label here, explained by the study, means: CD45RA+ positively selected. All receptors come from a man younger than 35 in good health.

With regard to this clone: Other DNA sequences of this sample code for an identical CDR3. This rearrangement joins TRBV7-9 to TRBJ1-4, with TRBD1 identical over 7 bases. CDR3 length equals 15 residues. From germline, CDR1 is SEHNR and CDR2 FQNEAQ (reference sequence). V shed 5 bases and J 3 bases; nucleotides not matched to a gene: 6. The CDR3 spells CASSLDRAANEKLFF. DNA for the CDR3: TGTGCCAGCAGCCTAGACAGGGCTGCTAATGAAAAACTGTTTTTT.

The V and J genes are TRBV30 and TRBJ1-3; D might be TRBD1 (6 bases). Trimming left V 3 bases short and J 3 bases short, with 12 bases between. CDR1 and CDR2 from the germline V gene are GTSNPN and SVGIG (reference sequence). CDR3 size: 14 residues. CDR3 bases: TGTGCCTGGAGACGGGGGGGCGGTGGAAACACCATATATTTT. Residues: CAWRRGGGGNTIYF.

The chain couples TRBV6-5 to TRBJ1-6, with D tentatively TRBD1 (6 bases). Germline V CDR1 and CDR2: MNHEY, SVGAGI. The CDR3 extends over 13 amino acids. Trimming pared 10 bases from V and 7 bases from J, leaving 14 bases between. In DNA, the CDR3 is TGTGCCACCACTGGACAGCAGAATTCACCCCTCCACTTT. Its protein product is CATTGQQNSPLHF.

The V call is TRBV19, the J call TRBJ1-2, with D perhaps matching TRBD1 (6 bases). Germline V gives CDR1 LNHDA, CDR2 SQIVND (reference sequence). Trimming left V 9 bases short and J 0 bases short, with 11 bases between. CDR3 size: 13 residues. CDR3 DNA sequence: TGTGCCAGCTGGACAGATGCTAACTATGGCTACACCTTC. Protein: CASWTDANYGYTF.

This rearrangement joins TRBV19 to TRBJ1-4, with D maybe TRBD1 (5 bases). CDR1 is LNHDA, CDR2 SQIVND, per germline (reference sequence). The CDR3 length is 14 residues. V was trimmed by 5 bases and J by 4 bases, leaving 11 bases between them. The CDR3 spells CASSRGDSNEKLFF. DNA of the CDR3: TGTGCCAGTAGTCGGGGTGACAGTAATGAAAAACTGTTTTTT.

The rearrangement joins TRBV27 to TRBJ2-1; 8 bases line up with TRBD1. CDR1 and CDR2 (germline): MNHEY, SMNVEV (reference sequence). Trimming removed 5 bases from V and 1 base from J; junction bases left unmatched: 1. This CDR3 spans 14 amino acids. The chain's CDR3 is CASSDRGSYNEQFF. The CDR3 coding sequence is TGTGCCAGCAGTGACAGGGGTTCCTACAATGAGCAGTTCTTC.

The rearrangement uses TRBV11-2 and TRBJ1-1; D is unclear. The CDR3 extends over 11 amino acids. V lost 4 bases, J lost 8 bases, and 8 bases lay in between. Germline CDR1 is SGHAT and CDR2 is FQNNGV. The CDR3 reads CASSSGREAFF. The CDR3 DNA follows: TGTGCCAGCAGCTCCGGACGGGAAGCTTTCTTT.

The chain joins TRBV11-2 to TRBJ2-7; D call uncertain. The CDR3 covers 14 residues. The germline V and J ends were trimmed by 4 bases and 0 bases, with 10 bases remaining between them. Germline CDR1 is SGHAT and CDR2 is FQNNGV. CDR3 nucleotides: TGTGCCAGCAGCTCACCCGGGTCCTCCTACGAGCAGTACTTC. Amino acid sequence: CASSSPGSSYEQYF.

A single count supports this clone. The CDR3 spells CASSFSGTGGTEAFF. The CDR3 bases are TGTGCCAGCAGCTTCAGCGGGACAGGAGGGACTGAAGCTTTCTTT. This chain joins TRBV5-4 and TRBJ1-1; 8 bases line up with TRBD1. CDR3 length: 15 residues. With V trimmed by 2 bases and J by 5 bases, 8 bases remained unmatched. Germline V gene sequence: CDR1 SGHNT, CDR2 YYREEE (reference sequence).

The gene calls are TRBV11-2 and TRBJ2-7; 7 bases fit TRBD1. The germline V gene encodes CDR1 SGHAT and CDR2 FQNNGV. With 5 bases clipped from V and 6 bases from J, the junction kept 4 bases outside the gene matches. The CDR3 contains 12 residues. The CDR3 region has the DNA TGTGCCAGCAGCACGGACAGGAGCGAGCAGTACTTC. This translates into CASSTDRSEQYF.

The rearrangement joins TRBV2 to TRBJ1-5; tentatively, D is TRBD1 (5 bases). This CDR3 is built from 13 residues. Germline V gene lookup returns CDR1 SNHLY and CDR2 FYNNEI. Trimming left V 6 bases short and J 7 bases short, with 13 bases between. CDR3 sequence reads: CASSRDAKQPQHF. The CDR3 nucleotides are TGTGCCAGCAGCCGGGACGCCAAACAGCCCCAGCATTTT.

CDR3 residues: CASSMPLTGTIETQYF. The CDR3 nucleotides are TGTGCCAGCAGCATGCCCTTGACAGGTACCATAGAGACCCAGTACTTC. The V call is TRBV7-9, the J call TRBJ2-5, with D tentatively TRBD1 (6 bases). The CDR3 contains 16 residues. V was shortened by 5 bases and J by 4 bases, with 20 bases between the two germline ends. From germline, CDR1 is SEHNR and CDR2 FQNEAQ (reference sequence).

The rearrangement links TRBV5-5 to TRBJ1-2; no reliable D call. Germline V gene data show CDR1 as SGHKS and CDR2 as YYEKEE (reference sequence). The CDR3 sequence is 15 residues long. The V end lost 6 bases, the J end lost 0 bases, and 15 bases lay between the germline ends. CDR3 sequence (DNA): TGTGCCAGCATACACGATGGCGGTGCTAACTATGGCTACACCTTC. Translated, it gives CASIHDGGANYGYTF.

The chain couples TRBV19 to TRBJ2-3; unclear D gene. Germline V CDR1 and CDR2: LNHDA, SQIVND (reference sequence). Trimming removed 6 bases from V and 0 bases from J, with 7 bases in between. The CDR3 loop spans 13 amino acids. CDR3 loop: CASRQPSTDTQYF. In DNA form, the CDR3 reads TGTGCCAGTAGACAACCCAGCACAGATACGCAGTATTTT.

In nucleotides, the CDR3 is TGTGCCAGCAGTCTCCAGGACAGGGCGACCGAGCAGTACTTC. This sequence encodes CASSLQDRATEQYF. The V and J genes are TRBV2 and TRBJ2-7; 8 bases line up with TRBD1. CDR1 SNHLY and CDR2 FYNNEI come from the germline V gene. The CDR3 contains 14 residues. The V segment lost 5 bases and the J segment 6 bases; nucleotides outside the gene matches: 9.

The chain employs TRBV9 and TRBJ1-6; 10 bases align to TRBD1. The CDR3 totals 16 residues. In germline, CDR1 is SGDLS, CDR2 YYNGEE. With 0 bases clipped from V and 7 bases from J, the junction kept 4 bases outside the gene matches. The CDR3 sequence: CASSVGGTGVNSPLHF. DNA of the CDR3: TGTGCCAGCAGCGTAGGAGGGACAGGGGTCAATTCACCCCTCCACTTT.

The CDR3 DNA reads as TGCGCCAGCAGCTCCTTAGCGGGAGTCAGGGAGACCCAGTACTTC. Protein sequence: CASSSLAGVRETQYF. The chain carries TRBV5-1 and TRBJ2-5, with 9 bases matching TRBD2. With V trimmed by 3 bases and J by 5 bases, 8 bases remained unmatched. This CDR3 has 15 residues. The germline CDR1 and CDR2 sequences are SGHRS and YFSETQ.